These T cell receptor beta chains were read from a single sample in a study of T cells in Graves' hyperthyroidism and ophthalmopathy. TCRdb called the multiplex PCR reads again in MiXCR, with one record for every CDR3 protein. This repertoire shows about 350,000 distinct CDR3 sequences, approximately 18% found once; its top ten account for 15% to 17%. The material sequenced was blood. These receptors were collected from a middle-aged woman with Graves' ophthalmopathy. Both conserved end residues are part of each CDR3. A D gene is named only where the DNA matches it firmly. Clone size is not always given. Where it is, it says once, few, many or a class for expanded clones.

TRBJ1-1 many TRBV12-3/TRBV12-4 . TGTGCCAGCAGGAAACCAACGAACACTGAAGCTTTCTTT CASRKPTNTEAFF
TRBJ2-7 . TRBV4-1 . TGCGCCAGCAGCCAAGAACGCAGGGCTTACGAGCAGTACTTC CASSQERRAYEQYF
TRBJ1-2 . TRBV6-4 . TGTGCCAGCGCTATCTCCGGGACTTCCTATGGCTACACCTTC CASAISGTSYGYTF
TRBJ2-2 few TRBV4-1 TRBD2 TGCGCCAGCAGCCCCCAAGCGGGAGTGGCGGGCGGGGAGCTGTTTTTT CASSPQAGVAGGELFF
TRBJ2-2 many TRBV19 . TGTGCCAGTAGTATTGGTACAGGCTTTAACACCGGGGAGCTGTTTTTT CASSIGTGFNTGELFF
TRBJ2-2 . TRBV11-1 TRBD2 TGTGCCAGCAGTTACGATGGTAGCGGGAAGACCGGGGAGCTGTTTTTT CASSYDGSGKTGELFF
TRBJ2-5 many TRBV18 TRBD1 TGTGCCAGCTCACCCGACAGGGGGCGGAAGACCCAGTACTTC CASSPDRGRKTQYF
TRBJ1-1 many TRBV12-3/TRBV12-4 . TGTGCCAGCAGTCCCACCAGGTACACTGAAGCTTTCTTT CASSPTRYTEAFF
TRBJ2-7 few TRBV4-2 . TGTGCCAGCAGCCCCACGGCGGCAGGTACAGGGTCCTACGAGCAGTACTTC CASSPTAAGTGSYEQYF
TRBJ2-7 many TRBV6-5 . TGTGCCAGCGCCCCTGACAGCTCCTACGAGCAGTACTTC CASAPDSSYEQYF
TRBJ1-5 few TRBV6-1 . TGTGCCAGCAGTGAAATTTTGGATCAGCCCCAGCATTTT CASSEILDQPQHF
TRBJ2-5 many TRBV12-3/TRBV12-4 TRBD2 TGTGCCAGCAGTCTCCCCGCGGGGGTAGGGACCCAGTACTTC CASSLPAGVGTQYF
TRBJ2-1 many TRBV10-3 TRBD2 TGTGCCATCAGTGAGTCTACTAGCGGGAGGGTCCGGGGGGAGCAGTTCTTC CAISESTSGRVRGEQFF
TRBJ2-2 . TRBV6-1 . TGTGCCAGCAGTGAAAGGCCCCACACCGGGGAGCTGTTTTTT CASSERPHTGELFF
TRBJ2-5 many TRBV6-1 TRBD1 TGTGCCAGCAGTGCGGGACAGGCTAAAGAGACCCAGTACTTC CASSAGQAKETQYF
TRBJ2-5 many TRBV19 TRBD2 TGTGCCAGTAGTACCCGGGAGGGACCCCAAGAGACCCAGTACTTC CASSTREGPQETQYF
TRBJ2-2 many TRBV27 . TGTGCCAGCAGTTACGGGAGATCGACCGGGGAGCTGTTTTTT CASSYGRSTGELFF
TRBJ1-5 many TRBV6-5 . TGTGCCAGCTACCTGGGGGGGGGAGGCAATCAGCCCCAGCATTTT CASYLGGGGNQPQHF
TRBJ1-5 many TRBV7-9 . TGTGCCAGCAGCTCCCAGGGTGATCAGCCCCAGCATTTT CASSSQGDQPQHF
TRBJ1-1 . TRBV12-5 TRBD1 TGTGCTAGTGGTCTAGGGACAGGACAATCCGGAGCTTTCTTT CASGLGTGQSGAFF
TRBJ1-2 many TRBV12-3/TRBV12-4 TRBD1 TGTGCCAGCAGTGGGACAGGGGCCGACTATGGCTACACCTTC CASSGTGADYGYTF
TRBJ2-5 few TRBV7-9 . TGTGCCAGCAGCCCATCCGGTAGTGCAGTTGAGACCCAGTACTTC CASSPSGSAVETQYF
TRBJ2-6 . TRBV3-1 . TGTGCCAGCAGCCAAGCATGGACAAACTCTGGGGCCAACGTCCTGACTTTC CASSQAWTNSGANVLTF
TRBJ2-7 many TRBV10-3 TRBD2 TGTGCCATCACTGGAGCGGGAGGCTCCTACGAGCAGTACTTC CAITGAGGSYEQYF
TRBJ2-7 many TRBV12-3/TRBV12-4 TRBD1 TGTGCCAGCAGTTTAGTTCCGCGGTTGGGACAGGGGTACGAGCAGTACTTC CASSLVPRLGQGYEQYF
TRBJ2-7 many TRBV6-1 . TGTGCCAGCAGTCGGGACAAACTCTACGAGCAGTACTTC CASSRDKLYEQYF
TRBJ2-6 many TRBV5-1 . TGCGCCAGCAGCGTCCCAGGGGTGGACAACGTCCTGACTTTC CASSVPGVDNVLTF
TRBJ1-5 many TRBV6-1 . TGTGCCAGCAGTGAAGTAGAAGATAGCAATCAGCCCCAGCATTTT CASSEVEDSNQPQHF
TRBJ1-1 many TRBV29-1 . TGCAGCGTTGGTTCCTTGACAGTACGAGAAGCTTTCTTT CSVGSLTVREAFF
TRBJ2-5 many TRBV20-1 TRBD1 TGCAGTGCTGGCCCTGCTAGGGGGCAGATGGTGGAGACCCAGTACTTC CSAGPARGQMVETQYF
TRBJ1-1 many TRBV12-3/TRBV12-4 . TGTGCCAGCAGTTTTCTTTCGCTCGGTTCAAACACTGAAGCTTTCTTT CASSFLSLGSNTEAFF
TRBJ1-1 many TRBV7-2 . TGTGCCAGCAGCTTGGGCGTACACATCTTCACTGAAGCTTTCTTT CASSLGVHIFTEAFF
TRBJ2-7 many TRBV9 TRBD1 TGTGCCAGCAGCTCATCCCCCGGGACAGGGATCTACGAGCAGTACTTC CASSSSPGTGIYEQYF
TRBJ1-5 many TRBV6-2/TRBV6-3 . TGTGCCAGCAGCAAGAGGGGTAGGGATGAGGGTCCGCATCGGCCCCAGCATTTT CASSKRGRDEGPHRPQHF
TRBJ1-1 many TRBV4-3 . TGCGCCAGCAGCCAAGTTGGCCGCAACACTGAAGCTTTCTTT CASSQVGRNTEAFF
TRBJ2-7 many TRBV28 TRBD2 TGTGCCAGCGGGGCAGCTAGCGGGAGTGCGTACGAGCAGTACTTC CASGAASGSAYEQYF
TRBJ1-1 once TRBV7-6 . TGTGCCAGCAGCCTCCAGCCGAGCATGAACACTGAAGCTTTCTTT CASSLQPSMNTEAFF
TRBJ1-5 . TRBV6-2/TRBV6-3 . TGTGCCAGCAGTTACCCGGGGGACGGAGATCAGCCCCAGCATTTT CASSYPGDGDQPQHF
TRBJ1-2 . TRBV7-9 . TGTGCCAGCAGCCCCGGGACCCGGAGCGGCTATGGCTACACCTTC CASSPGTRSGYGYTF
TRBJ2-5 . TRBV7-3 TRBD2 TGTGCCAGCAGCTTCGGTAGCGGGAGGTTGCGAGAGACCCAGTACTTC CASSFGSGRLRETQYF
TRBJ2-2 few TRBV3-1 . TGTGCCAGCAGCCCCAGTGCGGGATCGAACACCGGGGAGCTGTTTTTT CASSPSAGSNTGELFF
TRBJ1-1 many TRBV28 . TGTGCCAGCACCTCCGGGGTCGCTGAAGCTTTCTTT CASTSGVAEAFF
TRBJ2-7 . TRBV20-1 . TGCAGTGCTCCGACGCGGGTCCACGGCGAGCAGTACTTC CSAPTRVHGEQYF
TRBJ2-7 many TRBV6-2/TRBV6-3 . TGTGCCAGCATAGACGGCTACGAGCAGTACTTC CASIDGYEQYF
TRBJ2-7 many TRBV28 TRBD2 TGTGCCAGCAGTTTGAGACTAGCGGGAGTCTCCGAGCAGTACTTC CASSLRLAGVSEQYF
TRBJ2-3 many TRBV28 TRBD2 TGTGCCAGCAGTTTAAGCGGGAGGGGGTTCGGCACAGATACGCAGTATTTT CASSLSGRGFGTDTQYF
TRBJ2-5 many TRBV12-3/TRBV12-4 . TGTGCCAGCAGTCTTATAGTAGAAACCCAGTACTTC CASSLIVETQYF
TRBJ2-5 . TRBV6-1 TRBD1 TGTGCCAGCAGCTCCGGGACAGGGGCGGGAGAGACCCAGTACTTC CASSSGTGAGETQYF
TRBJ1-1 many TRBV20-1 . TGCAGTGCTACAGTGGGACCGAACACTGAAGCTTTCTTT CSATVGPNTEAFF
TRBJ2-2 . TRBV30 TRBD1 TGTGCCTGGACCTCCGGGACAGGGTCCGGGGAGCTGTTTTTT CAWTSGTGSGELFF
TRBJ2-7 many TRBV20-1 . TGCAGTGCGAAAGCAGGTTCGGGCTACGAGCAGTACTTC CSAKAGSGYEQYF
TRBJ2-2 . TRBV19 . TGTGCCAGTAGTGAGCAGGGGACCTCCACCGGGGAGCTGTTTTTT CASSEQGTSTGELFF
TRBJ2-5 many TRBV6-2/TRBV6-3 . TGTGCCAGCAGTCTGGCAGCGGATAGGACCCAGTACTTC CASSLAADRTQYF